The 11 T cell receptor beta chains reported below all come from one sample, sequenced in a study of T cell repertoires in cytomegalovirus infection. TCRdb redid the calling of the reads with MiXCR, one entry per CDR3 protein. The sample lists about 740,000 distinct CDR3 sequences; about a third were seen once. The sample comprised PBMCs. All receptors come from a human donor in good health (CMV status not recorded). Some clones in this sample may be carry-over from other donors' samples.

A note on this clonotype: The missing conserved phenylalanine or tryptophan at the end of this CDR3 makes a read error likely. The chain carries TRBV4-1 and TRBJ2-7; D may be TRBD2 (5 bases). The CDR3 loop spans 15 amino acids. From germline, CDR1 is MGHRA and CDR2 YSYEKL. Between the trimmed V and J ends, which lost 0 bases and 6 bases, there was a span of 15 bases. The CDR3 spells CASSQEGRLAGEQYL. CDR3 in DNA: TGCGCCAGCAGCCAAGAAGGTCGTCTAGCAGGCGAGCAGTACTTA.

The table lists this clonotype with many counts. The rearrangement uses TRBV5-1 and TRBJ2-1, with D possibly being TRBD2 (5 bases). The germline gives CDR1 SGHRS, CDR2 YFSETQ. The CDR3 has 11 residues. V was cut by 6 bases and J by 12 bases, with 13 bases left in between. The chain's CDR3 is CASMAGHGQFF. CDR3 coding DNA: TGCGCCAGCATGGCGGGCCACGGGCAGTTCTTC.

This clonotype appeared many times. The J gene is TRBJ2-3, the V gene TRBV7-3, with D perhaps matching TRBD2 (5 bases). Germline V gene lookup returns CDR1 SGHTA and CDR2 FQGTGA. V gave up 2 bases and J gave up 7 bases, with 19 bases separating them. There are 16 residues in the CDR3. CDR3 residues: CASSLHTGLTRNTQYF. The CDR3 nucleotides are TGTGCCAGCAGCTTACACACGGGATTAACTCGGAATACGCAGTATTTT.

This clonotype has only a few counts. CDR3 in DNA: TGCAGTGCCCGAGGGAGCGGGAGGATCTACAATGAGCAGTTCTTC. Translating it yields CSARGSGRIYNEQFF. The chain recombines TRBV20-1 with TRBJ2-1; 9 bases line up with TRBD2. The germline V gene has CDR1 DFQATT and CDR2 SNEGSKA (reference sequence). The junction had 9 bases not matched to a gene; V was cut back by 6 bases and J by 3 bases. CDR3 size: 15 residues.

The chain links TRBV6-8 to TRBJ1-1; a weak D match, TRBD1 (6 bases). CDR3 length: 15 residues. Germline CDR1 and CDR2: MNHGY and SAAAGT. V shed 5 bases and J shed 5 bases, with 18 bases lying between them. Written as DNA, the CDR3 is TGTGCCAGCAGTCGCCCAGGATTAGGGGGGACTGAAGCTTTCTTT. This encodes CASSRPGLGGTEAFF.

This sequence joins TRBV7-3 and TRBJ1-1; unclear D gene. Between the trimmed V and J ends, which lost 1 base and 4 bases, there was a span of 10 bases. This CDR3 comprises 14 residues. CDR1 and CDR2 (germline): SGHTA, FQGTGA. The CDR3 region is CASSLKGGATEAFF. Here the CDR3 DNA reads TGTGCCAGCAGCTTAAAGGGTGGCGCCACTGAAGCTTTCTTT.

The chain has TRBV29-1 and TRBJ2-7; 11 bases map to TRBD1. V lost 6 bases to trimming and J lost 5 bases; unmatched junction nucleotides: 0. The germline gives CDR1 SQVTM, CDR2 ANQGSEA. The CDR3 is made up of 11 amino acids. CDR3 coding DNA: TGCAGCGTGGACAGGGGGCACGAGCAGTACTTC. Encoded protein: CSVDRGHEQYF.

This clonotype occurred a few times. The chain combines TRBV5-6 with TRBJ1-5; D not resolved. Trimming cost V 3 bases and J 1 base, with 11 bases left between them. CDR1 SGHDT and CDR2 YYEEEE come from the germline V gene. The CDR3 has 15 amino acids. The CDR3 reads CASSSPVESNQPQHF. The CDR3 DNA reads TGTGCCAGCAGCTCCCCAGTGGAGAGCAATCAGCCCCAGCATTTT.

This clonotype was seen many times. The V and J genes are TRBV28 and TRBJ2-6; no firm D call. Per germline, CDR1 MDHEN and CDR2 SYDVKM. V was pared by 5 bases and J by 0 bases, with 8 bases between. This CDR3 has 15 amino acids. CDR3 amino acids: CASSTARSGANVLTF. The CDR3 DNA reads as TGTGCCAGCAGTACCGCGCGCTCTGGGGCCAACGTCCTGACTTTC.

This clonotype was seen more than once but under ten times. This chain joins TRBV11-2 and TRBJ2-4; possibly TRBD2 for D (6 bases). From germline, CDR1 is SGHAT and CDR2 FQNNGV. The CDR3 contains 13 residues. V dropped 0 bases and J dropped 13 bases, with 13 bases sitting between them. CDR3 in amino acids: CASSLDLAAGQYF. In nucleotides, the CDR3 is TGTGCCAGCAGCTTAGACCTCGCGGCGGGGCAGTACTTC.

This clonotype was recorded a few times. The chain is built from TRBV28 and TRBJ1-1; possibly TRBD1 for D (5 bases). The CDR3 is 13 residues long. The germline gives CDR1 MDHEN, CDR2 SYDVKM. Trimming removed 2 bases at V and 10 bases at J, with 14 bases between. The CDR3 loop is CASSLRGGSRAFF. CDR3 nucleotide sequence: TGTGCCAGCAGTTTACGGGGCGGGTCGAGAGCTTTCTTT.